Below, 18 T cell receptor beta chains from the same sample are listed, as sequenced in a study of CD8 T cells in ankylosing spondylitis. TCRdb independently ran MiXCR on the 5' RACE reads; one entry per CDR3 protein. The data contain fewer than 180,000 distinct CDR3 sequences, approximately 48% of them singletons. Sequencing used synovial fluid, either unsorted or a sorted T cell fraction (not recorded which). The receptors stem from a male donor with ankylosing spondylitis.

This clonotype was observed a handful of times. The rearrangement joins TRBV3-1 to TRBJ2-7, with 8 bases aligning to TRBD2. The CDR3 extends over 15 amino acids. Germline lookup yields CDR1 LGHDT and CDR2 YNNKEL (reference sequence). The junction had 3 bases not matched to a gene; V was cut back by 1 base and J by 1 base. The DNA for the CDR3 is TGTGCCAGCAGCCAAGCCCCTAGCGGGTCCTACGAGCAGTACTTC. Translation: CASSQAPSGSYEQYF.

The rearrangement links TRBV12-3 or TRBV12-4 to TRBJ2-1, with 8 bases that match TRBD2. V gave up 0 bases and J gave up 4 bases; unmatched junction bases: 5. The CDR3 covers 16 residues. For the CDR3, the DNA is TGTGCCAGCAGTTTAGCGCCATTAGCGGGATACAATGAGCAGTTCTTC. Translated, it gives CASSLAPLAGYNEQFF.

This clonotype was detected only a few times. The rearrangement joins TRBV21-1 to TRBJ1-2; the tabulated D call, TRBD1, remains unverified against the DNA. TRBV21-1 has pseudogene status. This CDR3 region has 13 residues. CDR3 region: CASSPRTGRGYTF. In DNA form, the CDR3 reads TGTGCCAGCAGCCCACGGACAGGTCGAGGCTACACCTTC.

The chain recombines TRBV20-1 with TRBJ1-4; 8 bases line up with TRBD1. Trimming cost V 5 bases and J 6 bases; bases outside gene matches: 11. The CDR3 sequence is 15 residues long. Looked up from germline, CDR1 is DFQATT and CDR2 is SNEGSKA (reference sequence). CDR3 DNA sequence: TGCAGTGCTGACTCCTGGACAGGGAAGGATGAAAAACTGTTTTTT. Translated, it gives CSADSWTGKDEKLFF.

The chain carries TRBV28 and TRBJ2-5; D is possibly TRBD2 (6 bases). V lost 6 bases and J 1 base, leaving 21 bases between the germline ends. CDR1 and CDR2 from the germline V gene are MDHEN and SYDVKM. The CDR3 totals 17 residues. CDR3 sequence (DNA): TGTGCCAGCAGCCCTCCAAAGGGACTCTTTATCCAAGAGACCCAGTACTTC. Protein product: CASSPPKGLFIQETQYF.

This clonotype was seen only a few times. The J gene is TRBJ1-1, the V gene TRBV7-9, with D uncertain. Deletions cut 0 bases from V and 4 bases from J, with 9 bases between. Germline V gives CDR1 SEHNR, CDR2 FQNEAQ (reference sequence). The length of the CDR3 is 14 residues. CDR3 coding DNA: TGTGCCAGCAGCTTAGCGGGAGTCATCACTGAAGCTTTCTTT. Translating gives CASSLAGVITEAFF.

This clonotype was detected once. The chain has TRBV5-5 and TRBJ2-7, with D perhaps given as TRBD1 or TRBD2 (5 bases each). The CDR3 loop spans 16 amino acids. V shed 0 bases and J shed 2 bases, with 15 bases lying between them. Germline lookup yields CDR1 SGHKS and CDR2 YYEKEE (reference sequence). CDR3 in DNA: TGTGCCAGCAGCTTGGTATCCGGGACGCATACCTACGAGCAGTACTTC. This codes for CASSLVSGTHTYEQYF.

The CDR3 DNA sequence: TGTGCCAGCAGTTTATGGGGGGAGGGTAGCACTGAAGCTTTCTTT. Amino acids: CASSLWGEGSTEAFF. The V call is TRBV27, the J call TRBJ1-1; maybe TRBD1 (5 bases). CDR3 length: 15 residues. The germline CDR1 and CDR2 sequences are MNHEY and SMNVEV (reference sequence). V was clipped by 1 base and J by 4 bases, with 13 bases between them.

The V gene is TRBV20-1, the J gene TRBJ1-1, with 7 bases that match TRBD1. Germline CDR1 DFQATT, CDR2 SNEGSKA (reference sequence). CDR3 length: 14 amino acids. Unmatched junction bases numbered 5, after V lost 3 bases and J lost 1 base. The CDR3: CSARKTGTNTEAFF. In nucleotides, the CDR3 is TGCAGTGCTAGGAAGACAGGGACGAACACTGAAGCTTTCTTT.

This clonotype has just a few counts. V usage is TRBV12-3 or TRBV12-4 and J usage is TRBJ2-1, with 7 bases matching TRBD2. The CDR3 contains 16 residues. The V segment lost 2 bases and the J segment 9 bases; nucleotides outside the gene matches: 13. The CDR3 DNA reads TGTGCCAGCAGTTTACCGGCGCCGGGTGGGAGGGGTGAGCAGTTCTTC. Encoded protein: CASSLPAPGGRGEQFF.

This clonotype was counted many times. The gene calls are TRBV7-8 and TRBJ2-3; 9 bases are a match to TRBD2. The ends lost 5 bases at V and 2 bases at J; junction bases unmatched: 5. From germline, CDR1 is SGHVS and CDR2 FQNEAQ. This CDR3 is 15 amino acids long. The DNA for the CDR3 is TGTGCCAGCAGCCGCGAGCGGGGGGCCACAGATACGCAGTATTTT. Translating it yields CASSRERGATDTQYF.

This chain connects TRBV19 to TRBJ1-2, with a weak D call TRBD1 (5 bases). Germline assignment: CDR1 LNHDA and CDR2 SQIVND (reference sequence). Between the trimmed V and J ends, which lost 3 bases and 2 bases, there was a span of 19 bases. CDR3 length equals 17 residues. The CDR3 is CASSIPAEDGANYGYTF. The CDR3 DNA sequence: TGTGCCAGTAGTATTCCCGCGGAGGATGGGGCGAACTATGGCTACACCTTC. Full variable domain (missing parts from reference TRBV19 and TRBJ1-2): DGGITQSPKYLFRKEGQNVTLSCEQNLNHDAMYWYRQDPGQGLRLIYYSQIVNDFQKGDIAEGYSVSREKKESFPLTVTSAQKNPTAFYLCASSIPAEDGANYGYTFGSGTRLTVV.

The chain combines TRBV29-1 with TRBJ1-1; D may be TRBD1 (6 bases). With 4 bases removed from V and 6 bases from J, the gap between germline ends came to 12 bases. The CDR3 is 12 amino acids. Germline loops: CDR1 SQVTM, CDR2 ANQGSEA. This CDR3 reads CSVAGVRAEAFF. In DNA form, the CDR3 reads TGCAGCGTTGCAGGGGTTAGGGCTGAAGCTTTCTTT.

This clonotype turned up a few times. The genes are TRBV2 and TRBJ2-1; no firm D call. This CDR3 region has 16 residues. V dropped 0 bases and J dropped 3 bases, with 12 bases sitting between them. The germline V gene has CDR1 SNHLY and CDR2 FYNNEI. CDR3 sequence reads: CASSEALRDFYNEQFF. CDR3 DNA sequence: TGTGCCAGCAGTGAAGCGCTTAGGGATTTCTACAATGAGCAGTTCTTC.

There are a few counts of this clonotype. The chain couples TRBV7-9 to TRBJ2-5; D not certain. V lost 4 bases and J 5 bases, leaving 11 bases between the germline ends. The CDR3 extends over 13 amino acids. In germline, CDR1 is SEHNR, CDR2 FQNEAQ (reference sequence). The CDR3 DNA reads TGTGCCAGCAGCTATTCGGGTTGGGAGACCCAGTACTTC. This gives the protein CASSYSGWETQYF.

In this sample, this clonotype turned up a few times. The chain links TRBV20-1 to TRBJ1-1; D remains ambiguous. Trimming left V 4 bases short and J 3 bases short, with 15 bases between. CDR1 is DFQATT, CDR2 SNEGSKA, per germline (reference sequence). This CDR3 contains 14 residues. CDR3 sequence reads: CSANPRNWDTEAFF. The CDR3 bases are TGCAGTGCTAACCCCAGGAACTGGGACACTGAAGCTTTCTTT.

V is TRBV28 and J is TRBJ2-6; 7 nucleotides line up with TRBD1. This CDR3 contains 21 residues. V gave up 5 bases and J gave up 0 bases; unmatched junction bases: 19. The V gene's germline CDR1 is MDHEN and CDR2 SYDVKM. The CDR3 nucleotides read TGTGCCAGCAGTCCCCGCCGGGTGTCAACAGGGGTGCACTCTGGGGCCAACGTCCTGACTTTC. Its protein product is CASSPRRVSTGVHSGANVLTF.

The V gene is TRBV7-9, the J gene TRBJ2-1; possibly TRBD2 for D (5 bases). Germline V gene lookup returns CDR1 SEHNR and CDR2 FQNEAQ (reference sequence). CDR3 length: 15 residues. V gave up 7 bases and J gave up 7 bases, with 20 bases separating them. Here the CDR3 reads CASTHNGSGRNEQFF. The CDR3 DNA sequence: TGTGCCAGCACCCATAATGGGAGTGGTAGAAATGAGCAGTTCTTC.